This paragraph covers one T cell receptor beta chain sequence. This entry belongs to a study of Tregs in tolerant kidney transplant recipients. The CDR3 has 16 amino acids. This table comes from immunoSEQ multiplex PCR, and its TCRdb copy is limited to in-frame clones, with some not included. The sample has over 70,000 clones, 90% to 95% seen once. Related graft donors supplied nonmyeloablative bone marrow transplants, and mixed chimerism was transient. The sample was CD4+ T cells from blood (PBMCs), taken 24 months after the transplant. The TCR originated in a human patient who received a combined kidney and bone marrow transplant. The graft donor may account for some of the T cells. The chain uses TRBV21-1 and TRBJ1-1; the table names TRBD1, a call not compared with the DNA. TRBV21-1 is described as a pseudogene. The CDR3 DNA is TGTGCCAGCAGTCATACAGGGGCGACGGGGAACACTGAAGCTTTCTTT. Amino acid sequence: CASSHTGATGNTEAFF.